What follows are 6 T cell receptor beta chains derived from one specimen sequenced in a study of identical twins. TCRdb re-called the 5' RACE reads through MiXCR, storing one row per CDR3 protein. The sample lists fewer than 250,000 distinct CDR3 sequences, over 8% occurring once. Sequencing used memory (CD45RO+) T cells sorted from blood. The source of these receptors is a woman under 30 in good health.

This clonotype was observed at least ten times. The CDR3 here is CASRVYNEQFF. The CDR3 nucleotides are TGTGCCAGCAGGGTCTACAATGAGCAGTTCTTC. The chain is built from TRBV12-3 or TRBV12-4 and TRBJ2-1; D remains ambiguous. Trimming left V 6 bases short and J 3 bases short, with 3 bases between. The CDR3 runs 11 residues.

The chain combines TRBV7-9 with TRBJ2-5; D not resolved. Germline CDR1 is SEHNR and CDR2 is FQNEAQ (reference sequence). The CDR3 totals 15 residues. Trimming cost V 0 bases and J 5 bases, with 13 bases left between them. The CDR3 DNA follows: TGTGCCAGCAGCTTAGCTCTTCTGCTTGGGGAGACCCAGTACTTC. It codes for CASSLALLLGETQYF.

This clonotype came up a few times. In nucleotides, the CDR3 is TGCAGTGCTAGCCCAGTGGGGCTGGAGACCCAGTACTTC. Its protein product is CSASPVGLETQYF. The chain joins TRBV20-1 to TRBJ2-5; TRBD1 might be the D (5 bases). In germline, CDR1 is DFQATT, CDR2 SNEGSKA (reference sequence). This CDR3 is built from 13 residues. V lost 3 bases and J lost 5, with 13 bases in between.

This clonotype has more than one count but fewer than ten. CDR3: CASASGYATGELFF. The CDR3 bases are TGCGCCAGTGCCTCAGGGTACGCCACCGGGGAGCTGTTTTTT. V is TRBV5-1 and J is TRBJ2-2; possible D gene TRBD1, 5 bases. The CDR3 sequence is 14 residues long. Trimming removed 8 bases at V and 4 bases at J, with 15 bases between. Germline V CDR1 and CDR2: SGHRS, YFSETQ. The whole variable domain, remainder taken from reference TRBV5-1 and TRBJ2-2, is KAGVTQTPRYLIKTRGQQVTLSCSPISGHRSVSWYQQTPGQGLQFLFEYFSETQRNKGNFPGRFSGRQFSNSRSEMNVSTLELGDSALYLCASASGYATGELFFGEGSRLTVL.

This clonotype was counted between two and nine times. The V and J genes are TRBV18 and TRBJ2-3, with D tentatively TRBD1 (6 bases). The CDR3 is 15 amino acids. V was pared by 0 bases and J by 3 bases, with 10 bases between. Looked up from germline, CDR1 is KGHSH and CDR2 is LQKENI. CDR3 protein: CASSPPGHSTDTQYF. In DNA form, the CDR3 reads TGTGCCAGCTCACCACCGGGACACTCGACAGATACGCAGTATTTT.

The sample holds many counts of this clonotype. The CDR3 DNA follows: TGCGCCAGCAGCCCCGGTCTGCTAGAAGCCAATCAGCCCCAGCATTTT. This codes for CASSPGLLEANQPQHF. The rearrangement uses TRBV5-1 and TRBJ1-5; no firm D call. Germline CDR1 reads SGHRS; CDR2 reads YFSETQ. The ends were cut back, 4 bases at V and 3 bases at J, with 17 bases in the middle. The CDR3 loop spans 16 amino acids.